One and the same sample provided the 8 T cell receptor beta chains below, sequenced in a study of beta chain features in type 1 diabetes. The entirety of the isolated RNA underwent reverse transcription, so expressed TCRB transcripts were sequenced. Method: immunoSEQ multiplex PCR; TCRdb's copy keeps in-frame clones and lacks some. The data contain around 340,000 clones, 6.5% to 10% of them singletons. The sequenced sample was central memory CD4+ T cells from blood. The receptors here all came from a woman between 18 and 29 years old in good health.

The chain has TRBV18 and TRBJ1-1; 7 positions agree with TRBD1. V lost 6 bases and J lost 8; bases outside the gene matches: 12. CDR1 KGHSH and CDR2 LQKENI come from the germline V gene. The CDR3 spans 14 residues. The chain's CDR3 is CASSRDRASQEAFF. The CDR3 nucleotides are TGTGCCAGCTCCCGAGACAGGGCCTCCCAGGAAGCTTTCTTT.

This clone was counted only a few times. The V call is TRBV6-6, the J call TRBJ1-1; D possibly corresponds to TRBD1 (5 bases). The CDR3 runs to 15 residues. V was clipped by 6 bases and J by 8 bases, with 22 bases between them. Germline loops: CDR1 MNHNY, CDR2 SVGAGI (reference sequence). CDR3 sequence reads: CASSPPGGSGKEAFF. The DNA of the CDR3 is TGTGCCAGCAGCCCCCCTGGGGGATCGGGGAAGGAAGCTTTCTTT.

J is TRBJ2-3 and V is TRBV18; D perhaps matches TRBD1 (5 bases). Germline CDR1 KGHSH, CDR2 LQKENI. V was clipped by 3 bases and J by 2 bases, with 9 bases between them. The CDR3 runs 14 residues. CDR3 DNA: TGTGCCAGCTCACCGACAGCAAACACAGATACGCAGTATTTT. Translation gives CASSPTANTDTQYF.

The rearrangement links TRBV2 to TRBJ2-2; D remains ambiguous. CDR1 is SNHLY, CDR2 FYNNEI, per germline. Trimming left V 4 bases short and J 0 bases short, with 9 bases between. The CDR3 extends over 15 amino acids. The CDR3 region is CASSAQNTNTGELFF. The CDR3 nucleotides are TGTGCCAGCAGTGCACAGAATACGAACACCGGGGAGCTGTTTTTT. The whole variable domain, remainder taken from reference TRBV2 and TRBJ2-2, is EPEVTQTPSHQVTQMGQEVILRCVPISNHLYFYWYRQILGQKVEFLVSFYNNEISEKSEIFDDQFSVERPDGSNFTLKIRSTKLEDSAMYFCASSAQNTNTGELFFGEGSRLTVL.

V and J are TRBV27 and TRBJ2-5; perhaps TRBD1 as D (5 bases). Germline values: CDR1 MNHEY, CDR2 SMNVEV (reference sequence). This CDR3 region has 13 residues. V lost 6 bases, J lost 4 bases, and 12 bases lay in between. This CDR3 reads CASRQGASETQYF. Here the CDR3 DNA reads TGTGCCAGCAGGCAAGGGGCTTCAGAGACCCAGTACTTC.

The DNA of the CDR3 is TGTGCCAGCAGCTCTGGGGGTAGCACAGATACGCAGTATTTT. Translation: CASSSGGSTDTQYF. The chain employs TRBV7-3 and TRBJ2-3; either TRBD1 or TRBD2 may fit D (5 bases each). The CDR3 is 14 residues long. The germline V and J ends were trimmed by 4 bases and 0 bases, with 8 bases remaining between them. CDR1 is SGHTA and CDR2 is FQGTGA in the germline V gene.

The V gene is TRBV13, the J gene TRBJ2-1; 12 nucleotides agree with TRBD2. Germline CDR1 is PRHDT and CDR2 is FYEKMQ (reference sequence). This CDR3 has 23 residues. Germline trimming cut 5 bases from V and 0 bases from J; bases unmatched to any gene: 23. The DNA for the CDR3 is TGTGCCAGCAGCGCCGGGCCCGACTGGTTGGGACTAGCGGGTAGTACCTCCTACAATGAGCAGTTCTTC. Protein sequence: CASSAGPDWLGLAGSTSYNEQFF.

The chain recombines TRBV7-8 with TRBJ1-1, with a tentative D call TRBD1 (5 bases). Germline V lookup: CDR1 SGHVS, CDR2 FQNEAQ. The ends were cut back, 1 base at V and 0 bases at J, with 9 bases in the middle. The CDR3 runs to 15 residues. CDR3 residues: CASSLVGTVNTEAFF. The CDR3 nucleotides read TGTGCCAGCAGCTTAGTTGGGACGGTGAACACTGAAGCTTTCTTT.